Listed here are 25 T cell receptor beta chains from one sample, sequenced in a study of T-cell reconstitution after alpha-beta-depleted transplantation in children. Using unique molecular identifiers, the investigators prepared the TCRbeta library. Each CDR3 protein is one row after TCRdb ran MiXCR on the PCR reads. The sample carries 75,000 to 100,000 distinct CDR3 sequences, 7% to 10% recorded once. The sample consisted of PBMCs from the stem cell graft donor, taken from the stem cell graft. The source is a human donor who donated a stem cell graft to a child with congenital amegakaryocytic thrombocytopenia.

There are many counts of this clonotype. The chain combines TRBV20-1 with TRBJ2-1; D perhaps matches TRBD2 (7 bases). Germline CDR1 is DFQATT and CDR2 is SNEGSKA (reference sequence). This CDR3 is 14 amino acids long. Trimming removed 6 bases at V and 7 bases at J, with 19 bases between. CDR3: CSAHPLGGGNEQFF. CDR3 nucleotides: TGCAGTGCCCACCCCTTGGGAGGGGGTAATGAGCAGTTCTTC.

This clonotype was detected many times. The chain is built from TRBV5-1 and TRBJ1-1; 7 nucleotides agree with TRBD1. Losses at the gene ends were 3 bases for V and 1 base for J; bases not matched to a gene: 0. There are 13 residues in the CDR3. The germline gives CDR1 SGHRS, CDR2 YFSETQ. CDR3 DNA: TGCGCCAGCAGCTGGGACAGGAACACTGAAGCTTTCTTT. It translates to CASSWDRNTEAFF.

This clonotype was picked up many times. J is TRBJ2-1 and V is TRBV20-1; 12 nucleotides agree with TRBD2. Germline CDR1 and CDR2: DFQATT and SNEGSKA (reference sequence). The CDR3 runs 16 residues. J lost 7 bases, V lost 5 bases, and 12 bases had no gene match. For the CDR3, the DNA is TGCAGTGCTTCCCCGACTAGCGGGAGATTTCGGAATGAGCAGTTCTTC. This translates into CSASPTSGRFRNEQFF.

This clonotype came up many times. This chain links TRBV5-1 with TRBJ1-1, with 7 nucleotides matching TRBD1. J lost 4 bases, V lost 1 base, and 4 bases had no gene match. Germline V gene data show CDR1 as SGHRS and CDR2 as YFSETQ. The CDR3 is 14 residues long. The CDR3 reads CASSLPGGGTEAFF. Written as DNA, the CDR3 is TGCGCCAGCAGCTTGCCAGGGGGAGGCACTGAAGCTTTCTTT.

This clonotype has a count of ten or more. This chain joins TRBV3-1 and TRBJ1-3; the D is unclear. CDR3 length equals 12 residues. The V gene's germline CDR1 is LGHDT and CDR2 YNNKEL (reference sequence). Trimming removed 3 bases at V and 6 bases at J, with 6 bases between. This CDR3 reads CASSHRQNTIYF. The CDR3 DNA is TGTGCCAGCAGCCACAGGCAAAACACCATATATTTT.

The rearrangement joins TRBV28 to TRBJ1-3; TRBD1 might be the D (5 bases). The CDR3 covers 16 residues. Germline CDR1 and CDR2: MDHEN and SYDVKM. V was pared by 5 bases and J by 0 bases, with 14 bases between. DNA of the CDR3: TGTGCCAGCAGTCGGGGCCCACTAAGCTCTGGAAACACCATATATTTT. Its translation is CASSRGPLSSGNTIYF.

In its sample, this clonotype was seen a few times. CDR3 amino acids: CSVRAASSTDTQYF. The CDR3 coding sequence is TGCAGCGTTCGGGCGGCTTCAAGCACAGATACGCAGTATTTT. This rearrangement joins TRBV29-1 to TRBJ2-3; D call uncertain. CDR3 length: 14 residues. The V gene's germline CDR1 is SQVTM and CDR2 ANQGSEA. The V and J ends lost 5 bases and 0 bases respectively, with 12 bases between them.

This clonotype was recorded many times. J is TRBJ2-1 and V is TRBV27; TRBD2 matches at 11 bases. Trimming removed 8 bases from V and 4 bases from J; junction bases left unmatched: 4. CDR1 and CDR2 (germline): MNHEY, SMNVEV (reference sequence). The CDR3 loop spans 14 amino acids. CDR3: CASSIAGGYNEQFF. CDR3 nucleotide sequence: TGTGCCAGCTCAATAGCGGGAGGGTACAATGAGCAGTTCTTC.

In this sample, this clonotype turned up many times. The CDR3 region is CASSFSGREDTQYF. Written as DNA, the CDR3 is TGTGCCAGCAGTTTTTCCGGGCGCGAAGATACGCAGTATTTT. The gene calls are TRBV6-2 or TRBV6-3 and TRBJ2-3, with D hard to call. Germline-derived CDR1 and CDR2 are MNHEY and SVGEGT. Trimming shortened V by 4 bases and J by 5 bases, and 13 bases separated the two germline ends. The CDR3 covers 14 residues.

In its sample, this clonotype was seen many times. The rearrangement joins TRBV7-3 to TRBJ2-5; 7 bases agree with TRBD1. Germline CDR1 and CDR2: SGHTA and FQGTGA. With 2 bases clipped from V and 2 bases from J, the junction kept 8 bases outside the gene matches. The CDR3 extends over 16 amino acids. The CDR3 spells CASSLGGTAEQETQYF. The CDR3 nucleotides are TGTGCCAGCAGCTTAGGTGGGACAGCGGAACAAGAGACCCAGTACTTC. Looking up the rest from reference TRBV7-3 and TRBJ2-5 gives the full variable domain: GAGVSQTPSNKVTEKGKYVELRCDPISGHTALYWYRQSLGQGPEFLIYFQGTGAADDSGLPNDRFFAVRPEGSVSTLKIQRTERGDSAVYLCASSLGGTAEQETQYFGPGTRLLVL.

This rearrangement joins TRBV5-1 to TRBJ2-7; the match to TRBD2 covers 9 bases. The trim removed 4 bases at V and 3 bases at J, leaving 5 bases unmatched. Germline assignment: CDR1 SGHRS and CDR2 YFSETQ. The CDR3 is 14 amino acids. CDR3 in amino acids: CASSDGTSNYEQYF. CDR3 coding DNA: TGCGCCAGCAGCGACGGGACTAGCAACTACGAGCAGTACTTC.

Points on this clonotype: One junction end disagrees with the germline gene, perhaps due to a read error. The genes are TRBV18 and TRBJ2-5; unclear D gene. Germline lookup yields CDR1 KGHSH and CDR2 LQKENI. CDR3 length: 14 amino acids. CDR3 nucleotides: TGTGCCAGCGCACCGGGTTTGGCGCAAGAGACCCAGTACTTC. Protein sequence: CASAPGLAQETQYF.

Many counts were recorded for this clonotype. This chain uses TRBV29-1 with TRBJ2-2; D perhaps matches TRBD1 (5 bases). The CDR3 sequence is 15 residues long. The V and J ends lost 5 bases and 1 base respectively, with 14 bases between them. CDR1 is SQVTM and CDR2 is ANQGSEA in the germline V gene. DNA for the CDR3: TGCAGCGTTATCCGGCAGGGTTGGAACACCGGGGAGCTGTTTTTT. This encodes CSVIRQGWNTGELFF.

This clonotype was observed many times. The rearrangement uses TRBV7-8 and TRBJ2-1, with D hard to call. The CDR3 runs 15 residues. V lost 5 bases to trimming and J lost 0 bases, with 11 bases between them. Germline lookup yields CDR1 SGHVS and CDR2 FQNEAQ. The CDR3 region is CASSPILSSYNEQFF. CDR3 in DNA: TGTGCCAGCAGCCCCATCTTGAGCTCCTACAATGAGCAGTTCTTC.

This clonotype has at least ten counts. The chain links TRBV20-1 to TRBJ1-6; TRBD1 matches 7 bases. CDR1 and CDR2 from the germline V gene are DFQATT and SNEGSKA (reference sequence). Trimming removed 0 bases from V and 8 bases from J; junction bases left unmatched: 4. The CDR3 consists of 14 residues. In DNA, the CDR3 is TGCAGTGCTAGAGATCAGGGGACAGATTCACCCCTCCACTTT. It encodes CSARDQGTDSPLHF.

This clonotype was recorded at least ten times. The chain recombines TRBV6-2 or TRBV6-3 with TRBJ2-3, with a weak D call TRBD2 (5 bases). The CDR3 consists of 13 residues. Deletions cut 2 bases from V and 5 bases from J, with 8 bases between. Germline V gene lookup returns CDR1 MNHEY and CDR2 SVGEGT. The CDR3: CASSYSRGDTQYF. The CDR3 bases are TGTGCCAGCAGTTACAGTCGGGGAGATACGCAGTATTTT.

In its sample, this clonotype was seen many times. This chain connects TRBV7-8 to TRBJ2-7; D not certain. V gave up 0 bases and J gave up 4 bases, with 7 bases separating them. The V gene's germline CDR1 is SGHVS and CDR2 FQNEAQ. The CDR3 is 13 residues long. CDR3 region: CASSLAGQYEQYF. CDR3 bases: TGTGCCAGCAGCTTAGCAGGGCAGTACGAGCAGTACTTC.

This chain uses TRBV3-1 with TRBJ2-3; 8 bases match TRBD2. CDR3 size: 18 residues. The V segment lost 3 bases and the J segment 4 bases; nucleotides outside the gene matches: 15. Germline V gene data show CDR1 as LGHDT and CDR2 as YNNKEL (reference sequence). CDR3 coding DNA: TGTGCCAGCAGCCAGGGACCCCTTGCGGGGGGAGGAGCAGATACGCAGTATTTT. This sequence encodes CASSQGPLAGGGADTQYF.

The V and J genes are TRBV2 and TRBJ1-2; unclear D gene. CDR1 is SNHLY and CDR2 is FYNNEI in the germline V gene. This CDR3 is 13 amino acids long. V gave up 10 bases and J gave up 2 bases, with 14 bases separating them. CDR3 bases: TGTGCCAACCCGGGAGAGGGAAACTATGGCTACACCTTC. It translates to CANPGEGNYGYTF.

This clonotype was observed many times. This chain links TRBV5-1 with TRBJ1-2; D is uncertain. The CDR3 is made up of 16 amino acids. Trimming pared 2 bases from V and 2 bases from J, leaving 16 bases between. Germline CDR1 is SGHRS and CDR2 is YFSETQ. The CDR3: CASSFTGTVGNYGYTF. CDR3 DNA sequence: TGCGCCAGCAGCTTTACGGGTACGGTCGGGAACTATGGCTACACCTTC.

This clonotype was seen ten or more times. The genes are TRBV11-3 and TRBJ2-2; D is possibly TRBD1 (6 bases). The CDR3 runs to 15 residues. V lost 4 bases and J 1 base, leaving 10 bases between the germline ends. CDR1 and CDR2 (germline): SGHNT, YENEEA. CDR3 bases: TGTGCCAGCAGCTCGACAGGCGGGAACACCGGGGAGCTGTTTTTT. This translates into CASSSTGGNTGELFF.

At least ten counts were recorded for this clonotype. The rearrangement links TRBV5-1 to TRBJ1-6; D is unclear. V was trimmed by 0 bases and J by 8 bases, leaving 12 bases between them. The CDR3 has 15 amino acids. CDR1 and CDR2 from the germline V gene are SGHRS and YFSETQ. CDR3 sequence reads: CASSLDAPRDSPLHF. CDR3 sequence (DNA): TGCGCCAGCAGCTTGGACGCCCCTCGTGATTCACCCCTCCACTTT.

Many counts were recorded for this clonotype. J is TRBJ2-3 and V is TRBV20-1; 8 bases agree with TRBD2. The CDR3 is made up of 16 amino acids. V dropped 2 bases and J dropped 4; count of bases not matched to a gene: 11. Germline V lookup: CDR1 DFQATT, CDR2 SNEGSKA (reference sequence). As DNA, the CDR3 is TGCAGTGCTAGAACGAGGACGGCGGGAGGCTCAGATACGCAGTATTTT. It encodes CSARTRTAGGSDTQYF.

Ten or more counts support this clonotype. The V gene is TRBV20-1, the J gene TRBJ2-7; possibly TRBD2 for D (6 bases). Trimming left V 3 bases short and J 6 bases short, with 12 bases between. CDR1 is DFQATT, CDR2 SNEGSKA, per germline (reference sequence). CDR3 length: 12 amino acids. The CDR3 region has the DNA TGCAGTGCTAGCGGGAGAGTCGCCGAGCAGTACTTC. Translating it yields CSASGRVAEQYF.

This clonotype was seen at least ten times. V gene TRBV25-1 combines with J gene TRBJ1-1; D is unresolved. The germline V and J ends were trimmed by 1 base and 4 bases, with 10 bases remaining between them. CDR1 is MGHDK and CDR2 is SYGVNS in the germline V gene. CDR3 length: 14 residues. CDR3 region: CASSEWKGGTEAFF. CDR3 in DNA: TGTGCCAGCAGTGAATGGAAGGGTGGCACTGAAGCTTTCTTT.